A selection of T cell receptor beta chains follows, all from one sample in a study of identical twins. MiXCR was run by TCRdb on the 5' RACE reads, yielding one entry per CDR3 protein. The data hold roughly 490,000 distinct CDR3 sequences, with more than 13% observed a single time. The sample was also reused in another study, on yellow fever vaccine responses in identical twins.

Sequencing input: CD4+ T cells sorted from blood. These TCRs come from a woman aged 18-29 years in good health. CDR3s include the opening cysteine and the closing phenylalanine or tryptophan. Fields, in order: CDR3 length, clone size, V gene, D gene, CDR3 protein. D genes are given only for firm matches. Clone size is given for some rows only: seen once, a few or many times, or a class if the clone is expanded.

len: 19
abundance: NA
v_gene: TRBV29-1
d_gene: TRBD2
CDR3aa: CSVAGVRTSGPLGDYEQYF

len: 16
abundance: NA
v_gene: TRBV7-9
d_gene: NA
CDR3aa: CASSLATGSPGNTIYF

len: 20
abundance: NA
v_gene: TRBV11-2
d_gene: TRBD2
CDR3aa: CASSLGVDGLGTSVYNEQFF

len: 12
abundance: NA
v_gene: TRBV5-1
d_gene: NA
CDR3aa: CASSPFGDEQYF

len: 17
abundance: few
v_gene: TRBV5-5
d_gene: NA
CDR3aa: CASSLRTETWSQETQYF

len: 15
abundance: NA
v_gene: TRBV5-1
d_gene: TRBD1
CDR3aa: CASSGLTGELGEQYF

len: 14
abundance: NA
v_gene: TRBV11-1
d_gene: NA
CDR3aa: CASSLGLGGPEAFF

len: 13
abundance: NA
v_gene: TRBV10-3
d_gene: TRBD2
CDR3aa: CAITAGVANEQFF

len: 16
abundance: NA
v_gene: TRBV9
d_gene: TRBD2
CDR3aa: CASSVGLAGGIDTQYF

len: 13
abundance: few
v_gene: TRBV6-4
d_gene: TRBD2
CDR3aa: CASRASGSYEQFF

len: 15
abundance: many
v_gene: TRBV4-3
d_gene: NA
CDR3aa: CASSQDGGSAYGYTF

len: 17
abundance: NA
v_gene: TRBV10-3
d_gene: TRBD2
CDR3aa: CAISEPILAGVTYEQYF

len: 14
abundance: NA
v_gene: TRBV20-1
d_gene: NA
CDR3aa: CSAGPGTTDGEQYF

len: 14
abundance: few
v_gene: TRBV7-2
d_gene: TRBD2
CDR3aa: CASRGGGALDEQFF

len: 14
abundance: NA
v_gene: TRBV25-1
d_gene: NA
CDR3aa: CASSGPGASNIQYF

len: 12
abundance: few
v_gene: TRBV21-1
d_gene: NA
CDR3aa: CASSRRQFEAFF

len: 14
abundance: NA
v_gene: TRBV6-1
d_gene: NA
CDR3aa: CASKRAGSSYEQYF

len: 14
abundance: NA
v_gene: TRBV3-1
d_gene: NA
CDR3aa: CASSRSGQTYEQYF

len: 13
abundance: few
v_gene: TRBV7-3
d_gene: NA
CDR3aa: CASSGGPTDTQYF

len: 16
abundance: few
v_gene: TRBV2
d_gene: TRBD1
CDR3aa: CASSGGTEGQTYEQYF

len: 14
abundance: many
v_gene: TRBV28
d_gene: NA
CDR3aa: CASSLGTAKNIQYF

len: 16
abundance: few
v_gene: TRBV27
d_gene: TRBD2
CDR3aa: CASSSIMTSGRYEQYF

len: 14
abundance: NA
v_gene: TRBV6-5
d_gene: TRBD1
CDR3aa: CASSYSVTGDGYTF

len: 14
abundance: NA
v_gene: TRBV27
d_gene: NA
CDR3aa: CASSLYGSLGEQYF

len: 13
abundance: NA
v_gene: TRBV9
d_gene: NA
CDR3aa: CASSVDEGHEQFF

len: 17
abundance: many
v_gene: TRBV5-6
d_gene: TRBD1
CDR3aa: CASSSRPRTGINNEQFF

len: 16
abundance: NA
v_gene: TRBV3-1
d_gene: TRBD1
CDR3aa: CASSQGRGTGTYEQYF

len: 16
abundance: NA
v_gene: TRBV28
d_gene: TRBD1
CDR3aa: CASSRRYRGRQETQYF

len: 12
abundance: NA
v_gene: TRBV18
d_gene: NA
CDR3aa: CASSPIPYEQYF

len: 14
abundance: few
v_gene: TRBV5-1
d_gene: NA
CDR3aa: CASSSDTSYNEQFF

len: 12
abundance: many
v_gene: TRBV12-3/TRBV12-4
d_gene: TRBD1
CDR3aa: CASRLTGETQYF

len: 12
abundance: many
v_gene: TRBV29-1
d_gene: TRBD1
CDR3aa: CSVEPTGETQYF

len: 15
abundance: NA
v_gene: TRBV7-2
d_gene: TRBD1
CDR3aa: CASSLGQGPTYEQYF

len: 15
abundance: few
v_gene: TRBV10-2
d_gene: TRBD2
CDR3aa: CASSPGGRVYNEQFF

len: 12
abundance: NA
v_gene: TRBV29-1
d_gene: NA
CDR3aa: CSVASSTDTQYF

len: 14
abundance: few
v_gene: TRBV11-2
d_gene: NA
CDR3aa: CASRARGSYNEQFF

len: 17
abundance: NA
v_gene: TRBV6-9
d_gene: NA
CDR3aa: CASSYLAHRGSNQPQHF

len: 13
abundance: NA
v_gene: TRBV7-2
d_gene: NA
CDR3aa: CASSSQPQETQYF

len: 20
abundance: NA
v_gene: TRBV11-1
d_gene: TRBD1
CDR3aa: CASSSNKGQGADGAKNIQYF

len: 14
abundance: NA
v_gene: TRBV12-3/TRBV12-4
d_gene: NA
CDR3aa: CASSSLVKGETQYF

len: 15
abundance: many
v_gene: TRBV28
d_gene: TRBD1
CDR3aa: CASSLGPGQGFEAFF

len: 12
abundance: few
v_gene: TRBV28
d_gene: NA
CDR3aa: CASSSKVDEQFF

len: 15
abundance: NA
v_gene: TRBV10-3
d_gene: TRBD2
CDR3aa: CAISTTSGGPDTQYF

len: 13
abundance: few
v_gene: TRBV29-1
d_gene: NA
CDR3aa: CSVRLRDGSPLHF

len: 14
abundance: many
v_gene: TRBV2
d_gene: TRBD2
CDR3aa: CASTTSGSTDTQYF

len: 15
abundance: NA
v_gene: TRBV6-1
d_gene: NA
CDR3aa: CASSPDTGTLYEQYF

len: 16
abundance: NA
v_gene: TRBV27
d_gene: NA
CDR3aa: CASTTRLSSGANVLTF

len: 12
abundance: many
v_gene: TRBV6-2/TRBV6-3
d_gene: NA
CDR3aa: CASRRLTFKQFF

len: 18
abundance: NA
v_gene: TRBV27
d_gene: TRBD2
CDR3aa: CASSTQRGGQRNTGELFF

len: 13
abundance: few
v_gene: TRBV3-1
d_gene: NA
CDR3aa: CASSQVRGDEQFF

len: 15
abundance: few
v_gene: TRBV7-9
d_gene: NA
CDR3aa: CASSFPSAGVREQYF

len: 16
abundance: NA
v_gene: TRBV12-3/TRBV12-4
d_gene: NA
CDR3aa: CASSPNSRTASYEQYF

len: 14
abundance: few
v_gene: TRBV2
d_gene: NA
CDR3aa: CAKTEGPNTDTQYF

len: 14
abundance: many
v_gene: TRBV6-1
d_gene: NA
CDR3aa: CASSPRRTNEKLFF

len: 13
abundance: few
v_gene: TRBV5-1
d_gene: NA
CDR3aa: CASSLRESYEQYF

len: 15
abundance: few
v_gene: TRBV5-6
d_gene: TRBD1
CDR3aa: CASTLRTGISYEQYF